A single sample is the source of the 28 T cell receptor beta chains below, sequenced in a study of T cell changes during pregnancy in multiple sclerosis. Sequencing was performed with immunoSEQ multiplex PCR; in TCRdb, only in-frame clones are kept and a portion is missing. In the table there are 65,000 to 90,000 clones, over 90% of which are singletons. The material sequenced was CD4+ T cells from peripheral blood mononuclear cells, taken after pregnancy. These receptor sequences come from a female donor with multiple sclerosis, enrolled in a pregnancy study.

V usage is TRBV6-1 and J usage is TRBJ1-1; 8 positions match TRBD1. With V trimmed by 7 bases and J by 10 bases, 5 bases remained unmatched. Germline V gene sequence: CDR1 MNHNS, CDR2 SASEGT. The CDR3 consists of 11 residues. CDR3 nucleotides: TGTGCCAGCACCCCGGACAGGGCAGCTTTCTTT. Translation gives CASTPDRAAFF.

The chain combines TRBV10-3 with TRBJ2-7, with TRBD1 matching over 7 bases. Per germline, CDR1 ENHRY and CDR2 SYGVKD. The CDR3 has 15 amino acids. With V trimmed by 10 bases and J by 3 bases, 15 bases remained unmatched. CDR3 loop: CATRPAGTALYEQYF. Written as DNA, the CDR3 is TGTGCCACGAGACCAGCTGGGACAGCGCTCTACGAGCAGTACTTC.

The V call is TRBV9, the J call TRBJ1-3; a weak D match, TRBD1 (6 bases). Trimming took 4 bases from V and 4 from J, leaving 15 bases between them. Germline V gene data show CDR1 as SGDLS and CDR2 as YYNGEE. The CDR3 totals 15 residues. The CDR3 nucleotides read TGTGCCAGCAGCTATAGGCCCGACAGGGGAAACACCATATATTTT. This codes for CASSYRPDRGNTIYF.

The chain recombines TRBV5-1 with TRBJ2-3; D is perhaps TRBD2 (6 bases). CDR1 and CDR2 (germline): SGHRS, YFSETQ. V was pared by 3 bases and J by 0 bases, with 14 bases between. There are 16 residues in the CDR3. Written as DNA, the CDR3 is TGCGCCAGCAGCTCGGAGGGCAGGCCGAGCACAGATACGCAGTATTTT. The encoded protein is CASSSEGRPSTDTQYF. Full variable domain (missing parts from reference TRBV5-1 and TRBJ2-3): KAGVTQTPRYLIKTRGQQVTLSCSPISGHRSVSWYQQTPGQGLQFLFEYFSETQRNKGNFPGRFSGRQFSNSRSEMNVSTLELGDSALYLCASSSEGRPSTDTQYFGPGTRLTVL.

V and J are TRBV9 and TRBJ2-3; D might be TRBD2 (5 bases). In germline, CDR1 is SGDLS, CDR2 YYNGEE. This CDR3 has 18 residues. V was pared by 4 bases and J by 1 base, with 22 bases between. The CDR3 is CASSPRRWELRGTDTQYF. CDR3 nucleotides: TGTGCCAGCAGCCCGCGAAGGTGGGAGCTGAGGGGCACAGATACGCAGTATTTT.

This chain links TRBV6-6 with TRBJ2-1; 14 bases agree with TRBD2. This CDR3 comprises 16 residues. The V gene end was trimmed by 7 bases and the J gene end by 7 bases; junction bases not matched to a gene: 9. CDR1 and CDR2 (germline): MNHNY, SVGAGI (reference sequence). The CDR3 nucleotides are TGTGCCAGCAACCCGTACGGGACTAGCGGGAGAAATGAGCAGTTCTTC. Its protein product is CASNPYGTSGRNEQFF.

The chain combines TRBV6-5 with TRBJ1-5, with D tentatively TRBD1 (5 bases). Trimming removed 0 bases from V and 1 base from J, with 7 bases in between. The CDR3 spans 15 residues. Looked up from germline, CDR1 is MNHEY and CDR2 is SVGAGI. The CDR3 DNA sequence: TGTGCCAGCAGTTACTCGAGACAGAGCAATCAGCCCCAGCATTTT. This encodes CASSYSRQSNQPQHF.

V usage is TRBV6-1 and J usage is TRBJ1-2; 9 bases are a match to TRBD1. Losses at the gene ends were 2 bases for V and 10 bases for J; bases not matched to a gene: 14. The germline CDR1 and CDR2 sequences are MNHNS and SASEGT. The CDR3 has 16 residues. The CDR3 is CASSELPGQGTLSYTF. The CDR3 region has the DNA TGTGCCAGCAGTGAACTTCCGGGACAGGGTACTCTTTCCTACACCTTC.

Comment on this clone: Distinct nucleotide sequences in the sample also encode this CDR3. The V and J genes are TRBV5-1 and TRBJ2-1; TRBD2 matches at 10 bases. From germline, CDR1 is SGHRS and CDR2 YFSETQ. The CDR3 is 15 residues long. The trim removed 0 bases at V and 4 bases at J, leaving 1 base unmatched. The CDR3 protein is CASSLGLAGYNEQFF. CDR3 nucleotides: TGCGCCAGCAGCTTGGGACTAGCGGGTTACAATGAGCAGTTCTTC.

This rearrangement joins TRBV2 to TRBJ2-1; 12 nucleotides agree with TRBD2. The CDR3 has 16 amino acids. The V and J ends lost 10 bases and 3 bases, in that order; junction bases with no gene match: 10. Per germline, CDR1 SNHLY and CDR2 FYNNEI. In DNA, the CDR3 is TGTGCCACCCGGAGGTCACTAGCGGGGGGCTACAATGAGCAGTTCTTC. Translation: CATRRSLAGGYNEQFF.

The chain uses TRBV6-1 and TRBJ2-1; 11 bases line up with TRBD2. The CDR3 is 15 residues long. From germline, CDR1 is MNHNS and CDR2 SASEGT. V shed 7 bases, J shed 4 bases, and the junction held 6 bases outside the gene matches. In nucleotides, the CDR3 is TGTGCCAGCAATTTAGCGGGGGGGCGTTACAATGAGCAGTTCTTC. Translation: CASNLAGGRYNEQFF.

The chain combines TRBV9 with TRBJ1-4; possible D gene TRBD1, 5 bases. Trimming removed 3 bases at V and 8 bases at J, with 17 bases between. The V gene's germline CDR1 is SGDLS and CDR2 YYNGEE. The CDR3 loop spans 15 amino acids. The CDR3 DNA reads TGTGCCAGCAGCGGCGGGGCAGGGAGTCGCGAAAAACTGTTTTTT. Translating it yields CASSGGAGSREKLFF. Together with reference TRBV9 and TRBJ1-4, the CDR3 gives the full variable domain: DSGVTQTPKHLITATGQRVTLRCSPRSGDLSVYWYQQSLDQGLQFLIQYYNGEERAKGNILERFSAQQFPDLHSELNLSSLELGDSALYFCASSGGAGSREKLFFGSGTQLSVL.

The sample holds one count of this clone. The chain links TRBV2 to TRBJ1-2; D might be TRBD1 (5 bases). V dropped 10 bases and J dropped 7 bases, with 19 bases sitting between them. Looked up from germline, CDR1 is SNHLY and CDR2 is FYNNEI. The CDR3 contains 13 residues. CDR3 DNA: TGTGCCACCTCCGGGACTCTTAAGGGTGGCTACACCTTC. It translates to CATSGTLKGGYTF.

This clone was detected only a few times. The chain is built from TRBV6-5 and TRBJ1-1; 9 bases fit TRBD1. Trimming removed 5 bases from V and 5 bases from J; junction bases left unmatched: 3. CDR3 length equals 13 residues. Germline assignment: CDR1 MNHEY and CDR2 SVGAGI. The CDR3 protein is CASSRQGVTEAFF. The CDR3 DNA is TGTGCCAGCAGTCGACAGGGGGTGACTGAAGCTTTCTTT.

The chain's CDR3 is CASSPTGGYNEQFF. CDR3 in DNA: TGTGCCAGCTCACCGACAGGGGGGTACAATGAGCAGTTCTTC. This chain joins TRBV18 and TRBJ2-1, with TRBD1 identical over 9 bases. Germline V CDR1 and CDR2: KGHSH, LQKENI. The CDR3 extends over 14 amino acids. J gave up 4 bases and V 3 bases, and 1 base lay outside the gene matches.

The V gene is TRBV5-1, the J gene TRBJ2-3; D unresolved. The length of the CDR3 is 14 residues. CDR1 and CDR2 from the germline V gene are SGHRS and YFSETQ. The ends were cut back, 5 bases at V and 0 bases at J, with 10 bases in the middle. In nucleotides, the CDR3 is TGCGCCAGCAGGTCAGGCTCTAGCACAGATACGCAGTATTTT. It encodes CASRSGSSTDTQYF.

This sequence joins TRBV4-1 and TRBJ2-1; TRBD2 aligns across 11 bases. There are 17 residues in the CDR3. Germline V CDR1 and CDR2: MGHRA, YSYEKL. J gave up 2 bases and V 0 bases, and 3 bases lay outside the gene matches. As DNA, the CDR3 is TGCGCCAGCAGCCAAGACCCTAGCGGGGGGACCTACAATGAGCAGTTCTTC. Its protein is CASSQDPSGGTYNEQFF.

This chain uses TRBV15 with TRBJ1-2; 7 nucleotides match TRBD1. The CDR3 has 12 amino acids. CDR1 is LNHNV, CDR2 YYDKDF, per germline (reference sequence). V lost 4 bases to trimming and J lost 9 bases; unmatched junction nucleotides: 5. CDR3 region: CATSTSGGRYTF. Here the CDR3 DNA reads TGTGCCACCAGCACTTCAGGGGGTCGCTACACCTTC.

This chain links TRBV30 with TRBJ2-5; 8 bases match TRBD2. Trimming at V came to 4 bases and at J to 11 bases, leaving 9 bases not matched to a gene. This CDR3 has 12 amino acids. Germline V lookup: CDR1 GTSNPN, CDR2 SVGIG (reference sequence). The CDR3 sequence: CAWTGGVSEQYF. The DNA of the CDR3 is TGTGCCTGGACGGGAGGGGTATCGGAGCAGTACTTC.

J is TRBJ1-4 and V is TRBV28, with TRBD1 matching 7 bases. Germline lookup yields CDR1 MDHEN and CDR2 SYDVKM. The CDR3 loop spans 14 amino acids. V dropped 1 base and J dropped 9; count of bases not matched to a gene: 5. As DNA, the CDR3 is TGTGCCAGCAGTTTATCGGCAGGGGGTAAAAAACTGTTTTTT. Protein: CASSLSAGGKKLFF.

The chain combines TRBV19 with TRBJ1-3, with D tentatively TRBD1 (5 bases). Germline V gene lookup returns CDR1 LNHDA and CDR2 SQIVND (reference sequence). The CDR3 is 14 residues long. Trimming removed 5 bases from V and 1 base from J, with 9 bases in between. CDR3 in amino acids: CASSPTVSGNTIYF. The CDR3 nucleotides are TGTGCCAGTAGTCCGACAGTTTCTGGAAACACCATATATTTT.

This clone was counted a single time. The CDR3 nucleotides are TGTGCCAGCAGTTACTCTAGGGGACTGTACCAAGAGACCCAGTACTTC. It yields the protein CASSYSRGLYQETQYF. The chain carries TRBV6-6 and TRBJ2-5, with D possibly matching TRBD2 (6 bases). The CDR3 extends over 16 amino acids. Per the germline V gene, CDR1 is MNHNY and CDR2 is SVGAGI (reference sequence). Trimming left V 0 bases short and J 0 bases short, with 11 bases between.

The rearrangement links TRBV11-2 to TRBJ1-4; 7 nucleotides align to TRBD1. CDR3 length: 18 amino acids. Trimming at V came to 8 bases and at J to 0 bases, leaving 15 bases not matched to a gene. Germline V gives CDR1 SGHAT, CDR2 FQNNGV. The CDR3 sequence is CASSTKRDSRTTNEKLFF. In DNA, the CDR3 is TGTGCCAGCTCGACCAAAAGGGACAGCAGAACAACTAATGAAAAACTGTTTTTT.

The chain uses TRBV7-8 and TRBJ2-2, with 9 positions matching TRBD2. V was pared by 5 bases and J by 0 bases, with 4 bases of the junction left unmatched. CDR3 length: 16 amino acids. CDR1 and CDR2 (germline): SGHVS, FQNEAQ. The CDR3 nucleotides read TGTGCCAGCAGCCCGATAGCGGGAGCGAACACCGGGGAGCTGTTTTTT. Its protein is CASSPIAGANTGELFF.

CDR3 region: CASSSPGRIGELFF. The CDR3 bases are TGTGCCAGCAGTTCTCCCGGGAGAATCGGGGAGCTGTTTTTT. V is TRBV6-6 and J is TRBJ2-2; a weak D match, TRBD2 (6 bases). Germline CDR1 is MNHNY and CDR2 is SVGAGI (reference sequence). The CDR3 totals 14 residues. The V end lost 4 bases, the J end lost 7 bases, and 13 bases lay between the germline ends.

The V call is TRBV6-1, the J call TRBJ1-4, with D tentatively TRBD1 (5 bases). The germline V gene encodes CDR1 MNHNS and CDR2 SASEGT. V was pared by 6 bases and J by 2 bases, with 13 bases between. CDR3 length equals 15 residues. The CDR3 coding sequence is TGTGCCAGCAGGCCCTTGGCAGGGACTAATGAAAAACTGTTTTTT. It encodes CASRPLAGTNEKLFF.

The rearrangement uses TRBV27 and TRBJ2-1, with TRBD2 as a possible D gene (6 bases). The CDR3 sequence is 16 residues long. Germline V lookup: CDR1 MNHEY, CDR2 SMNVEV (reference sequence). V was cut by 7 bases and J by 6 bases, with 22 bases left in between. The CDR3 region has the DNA TGTGCCAGCATCCCTCAGGGACTCAAAGGGGCCAATGAGCAGTTCTTC. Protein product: CASIPQGLKGANEQFF.

This CDR3 reads CASSESYGKDSPLHF. The CDR3 DNA is TGTGCCAGCAGTGAATCATACGGGAAGGATTCACCCCTCCACTTT. This sequence joins TRBV6-1 and TRBJ1-6, with unresolved D. CDR1 is MNHNS, CDR2 SASEGT, per germline. The V and J ends lost 2 bases and 8 bases respectively, with 13 bases between them. There are 15 residues in the CDR3.